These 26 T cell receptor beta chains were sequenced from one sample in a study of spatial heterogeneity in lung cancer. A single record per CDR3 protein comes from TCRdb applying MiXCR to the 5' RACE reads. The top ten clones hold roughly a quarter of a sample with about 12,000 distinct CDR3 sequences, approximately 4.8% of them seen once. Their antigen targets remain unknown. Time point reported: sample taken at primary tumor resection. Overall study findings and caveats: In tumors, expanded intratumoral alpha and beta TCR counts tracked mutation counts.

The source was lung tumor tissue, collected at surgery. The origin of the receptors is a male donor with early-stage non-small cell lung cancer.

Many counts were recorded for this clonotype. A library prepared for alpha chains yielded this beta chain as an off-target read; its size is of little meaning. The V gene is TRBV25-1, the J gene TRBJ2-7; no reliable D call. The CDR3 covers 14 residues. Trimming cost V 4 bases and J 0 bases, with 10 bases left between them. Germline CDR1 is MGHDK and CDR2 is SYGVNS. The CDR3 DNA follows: TGTGCCAGCAGTGCCTCGACGGCCTCCTACGAGCAGTACTTC. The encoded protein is CASSASTASYEQYF.

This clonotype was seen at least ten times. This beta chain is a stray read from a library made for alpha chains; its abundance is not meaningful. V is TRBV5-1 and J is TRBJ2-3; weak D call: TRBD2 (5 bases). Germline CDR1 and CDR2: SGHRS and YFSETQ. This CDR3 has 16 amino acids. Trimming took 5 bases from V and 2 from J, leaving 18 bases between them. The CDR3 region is CASSPTVPGITDTQYF. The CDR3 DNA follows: TGCGCCAGCAGTCCTACTGTGCCCGGGATCACAGATACGCAGTATTTT.

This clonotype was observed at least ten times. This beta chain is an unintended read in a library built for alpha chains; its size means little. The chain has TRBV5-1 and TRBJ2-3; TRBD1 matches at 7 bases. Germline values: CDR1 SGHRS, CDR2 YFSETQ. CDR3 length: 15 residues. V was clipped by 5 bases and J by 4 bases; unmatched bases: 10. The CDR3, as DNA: TGCGCCAGCAGGGTTAACGGACAGGAATCAGATACGCAGTATTTT. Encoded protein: CASRVNGQESDTQYF.

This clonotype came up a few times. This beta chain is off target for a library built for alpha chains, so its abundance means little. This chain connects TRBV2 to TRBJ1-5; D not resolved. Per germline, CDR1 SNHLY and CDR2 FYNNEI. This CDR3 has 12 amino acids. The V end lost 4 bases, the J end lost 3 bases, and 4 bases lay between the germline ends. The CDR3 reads CASSGDNQPQHF. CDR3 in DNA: TGTGCCAGCAGTGGGGACAATCAGCCCCAGCATTTT.

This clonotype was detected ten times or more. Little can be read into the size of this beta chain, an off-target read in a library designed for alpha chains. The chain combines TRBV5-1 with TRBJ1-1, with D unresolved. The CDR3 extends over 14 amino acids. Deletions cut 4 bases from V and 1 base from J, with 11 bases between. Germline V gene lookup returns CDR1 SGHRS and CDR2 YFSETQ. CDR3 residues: CASSRDGKNTEAFF. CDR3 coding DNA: TGCGCCAGCAGCCGAGACGGGAAGAACACTGAAGCTTTCTTT. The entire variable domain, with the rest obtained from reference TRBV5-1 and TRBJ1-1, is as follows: KAGVTQTPRYLIKTRGQQVTLSCSPISGHRSVSWYQQTPGQGLQFLFEYFSETQRNKGNFPGRFSGRQFSNSRSEMNVSTLELGDSALYLCASSRDGKNTEAFFGQGTRLTVV.

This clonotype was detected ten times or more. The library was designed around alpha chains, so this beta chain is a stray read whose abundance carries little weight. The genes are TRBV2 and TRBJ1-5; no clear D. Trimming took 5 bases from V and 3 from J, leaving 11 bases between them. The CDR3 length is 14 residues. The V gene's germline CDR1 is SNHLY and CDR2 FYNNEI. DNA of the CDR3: TGTGCCAGCAGTCGGACGGATTCCAATCAGCCCCAGCATTTT. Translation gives CASSRTDSNQPQHF.

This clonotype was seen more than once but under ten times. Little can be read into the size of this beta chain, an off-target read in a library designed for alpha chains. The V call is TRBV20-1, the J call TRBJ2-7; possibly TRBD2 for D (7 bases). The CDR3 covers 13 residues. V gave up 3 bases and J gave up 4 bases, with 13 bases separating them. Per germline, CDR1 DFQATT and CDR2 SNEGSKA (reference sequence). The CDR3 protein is CSARQQGGYEQYF. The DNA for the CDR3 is TGCAGTGCTAGGCAACAGGGAGGGTACGAGCAGTACTTC.

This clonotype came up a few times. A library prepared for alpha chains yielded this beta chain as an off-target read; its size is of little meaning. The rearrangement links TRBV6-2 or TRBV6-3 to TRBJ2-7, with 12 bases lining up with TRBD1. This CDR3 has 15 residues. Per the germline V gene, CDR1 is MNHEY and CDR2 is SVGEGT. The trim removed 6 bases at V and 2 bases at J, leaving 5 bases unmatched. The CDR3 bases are TGTGCCAGCAGCCCCGGGACAGGGGGCGCCTACGAGCAGTACTTC. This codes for CASSPGTGGAYEQYF.

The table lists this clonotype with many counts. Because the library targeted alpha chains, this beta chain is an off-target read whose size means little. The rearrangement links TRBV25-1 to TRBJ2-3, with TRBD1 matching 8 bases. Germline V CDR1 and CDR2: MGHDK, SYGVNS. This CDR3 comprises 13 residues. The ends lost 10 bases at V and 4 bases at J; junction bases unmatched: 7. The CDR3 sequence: CATLQGVSDTQYF. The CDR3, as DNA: TGTGCCACCTTACAGGGGGTTTCAGATACGCAGTATTTT.

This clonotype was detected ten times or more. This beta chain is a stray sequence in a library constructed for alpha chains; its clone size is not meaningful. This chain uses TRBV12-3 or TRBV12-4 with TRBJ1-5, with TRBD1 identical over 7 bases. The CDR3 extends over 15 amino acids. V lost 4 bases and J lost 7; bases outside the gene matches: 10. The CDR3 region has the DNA TGTGCCAGCAGTTATTCGGCAGGGGGAAGACAGCCCCAGCATTTT. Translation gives CASSYSAGGRQPQHF.

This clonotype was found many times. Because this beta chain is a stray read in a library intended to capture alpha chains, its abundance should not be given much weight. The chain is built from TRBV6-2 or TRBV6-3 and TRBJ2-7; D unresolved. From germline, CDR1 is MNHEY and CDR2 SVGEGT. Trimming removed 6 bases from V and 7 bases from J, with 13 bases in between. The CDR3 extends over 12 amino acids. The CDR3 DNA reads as TGTGCCAGCAGACCCAACCTTGGAGAGCAGTACTTC. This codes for CASRPNLGEQYF.

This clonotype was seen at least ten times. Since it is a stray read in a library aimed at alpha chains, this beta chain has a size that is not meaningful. CDR3 nucleotide sequence: TGTGCCAGCAGCTTAACGTGGAGCTCCTATAATTCACCCCTCCACTTT. This gives the protein CASSLTWSSYNSPLHF. This chain connects TRBV7-2 to TRBJ1-6; D is ambiguous. The V gene lost 2 bases and the J gene lost 0 bases, with 8 bases spanning the gap. From germline, CDR1 is SGHTA and CDR2 FQGNSA. This CDR3 spans 16 amino acids. Full variable domain (rest looked up from reference TRBV7-2 and TRBJ1-6): GAGVSQSPSNKVTEKGKDVELRCDPISGHTALYWYRQSLGQGLEFLIYFQGNSAPDKSGLPSDRFSAERTGGSVSTLTIQRTQQEDSAVYLCASSLTWSSYNSPLHFGNGTRLTVT.

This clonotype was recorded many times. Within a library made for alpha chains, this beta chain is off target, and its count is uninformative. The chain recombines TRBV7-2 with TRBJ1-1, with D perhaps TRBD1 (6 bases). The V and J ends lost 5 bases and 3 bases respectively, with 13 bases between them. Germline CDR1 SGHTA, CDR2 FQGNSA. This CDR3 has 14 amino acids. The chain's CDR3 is CASSLNQGYTEAFF. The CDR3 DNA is TGTGCCAGCAGCCTCAACCAGGGGTACACTGAAGCTTTCTTT.

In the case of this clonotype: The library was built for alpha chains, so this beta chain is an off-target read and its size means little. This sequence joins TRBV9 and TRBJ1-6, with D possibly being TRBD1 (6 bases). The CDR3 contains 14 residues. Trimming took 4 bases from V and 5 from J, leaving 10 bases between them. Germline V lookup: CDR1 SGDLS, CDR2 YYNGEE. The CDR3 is CASSTQGDNSPLHF. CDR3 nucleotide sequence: TGTGCCAGCAGCACACAGGGCGATAATTCACCCCTCCACTTT.

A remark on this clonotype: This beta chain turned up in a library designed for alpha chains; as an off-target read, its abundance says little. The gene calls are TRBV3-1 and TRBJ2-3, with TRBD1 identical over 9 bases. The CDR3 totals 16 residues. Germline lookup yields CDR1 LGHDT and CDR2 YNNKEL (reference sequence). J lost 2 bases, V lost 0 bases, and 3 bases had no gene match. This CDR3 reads CASSQEGTGSTDTQYF. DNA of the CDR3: TGTGCCAGCAGCCAAGAAGGGACAGGGTCCACAGATACGCAGTATTTT.

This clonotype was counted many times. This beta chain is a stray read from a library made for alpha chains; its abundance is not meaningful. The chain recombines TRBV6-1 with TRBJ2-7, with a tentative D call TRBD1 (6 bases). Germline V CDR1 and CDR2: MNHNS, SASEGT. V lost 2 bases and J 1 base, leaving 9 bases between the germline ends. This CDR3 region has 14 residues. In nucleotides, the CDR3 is TGTGCCAGCAGTGAAAGAACAGGGTCCTACGAGCAGTACTTC. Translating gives CASSERTGSYEQYF.

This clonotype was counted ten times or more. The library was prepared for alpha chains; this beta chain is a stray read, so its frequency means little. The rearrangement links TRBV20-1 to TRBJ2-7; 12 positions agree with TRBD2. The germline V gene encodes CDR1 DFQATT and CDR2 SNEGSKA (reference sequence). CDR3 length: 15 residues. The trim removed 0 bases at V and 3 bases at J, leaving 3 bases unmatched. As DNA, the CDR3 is TGCAGTGCTAGAGATAGGACTAGCGGGGTCTACGAGCAGTACTTC. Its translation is CSARDRTSGVYEQYF.

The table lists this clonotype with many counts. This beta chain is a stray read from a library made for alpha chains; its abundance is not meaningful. CDR3 residues: CASSQDRRGAFF. CDR3 in DNA: TGCGCCAGCAGCCAAGACAGGCGGGGAGCTTTCTTT. The V call is TRBV4-3, the J call TRBJ1-1; D gene ambiguous. Trimming left V 0 bases short and J 10 bases short, with 9 bases between. The CDR3 has 12 residues. Germline V CDR1 and CDR2: LGHNA, YSLEER.

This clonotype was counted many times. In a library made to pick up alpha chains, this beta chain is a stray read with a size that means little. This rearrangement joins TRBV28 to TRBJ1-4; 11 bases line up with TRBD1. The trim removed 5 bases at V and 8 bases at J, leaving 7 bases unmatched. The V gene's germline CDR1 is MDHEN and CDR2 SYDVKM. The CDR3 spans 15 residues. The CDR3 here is CASSPGQGAGEKLFF. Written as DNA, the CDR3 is TGTGCCAGCAGTCCCGGACAGGGGGCCGGAGAAAAACTGTTTTTT.

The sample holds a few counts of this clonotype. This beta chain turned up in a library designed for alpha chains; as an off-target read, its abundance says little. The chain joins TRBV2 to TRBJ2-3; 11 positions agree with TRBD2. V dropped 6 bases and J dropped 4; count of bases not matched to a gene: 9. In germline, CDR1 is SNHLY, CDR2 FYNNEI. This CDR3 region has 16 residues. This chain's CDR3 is CASSETSGDISDTQYF. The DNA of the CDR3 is TGTGCCAGCAGCGAGACTAGCGGGGATATTTCAGATACGCAGTATTTT. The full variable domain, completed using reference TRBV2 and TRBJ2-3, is EPEVTQTPSHQVTQMGQEVILRCVPISNHLYFYWYRQILGQKVEFLVSFYNNEISEKSEIFDDQFSVERPDGSNFTLKIRSTKLEDSAMYFCASSETSGDISDTQYFGPGTRLTVL.

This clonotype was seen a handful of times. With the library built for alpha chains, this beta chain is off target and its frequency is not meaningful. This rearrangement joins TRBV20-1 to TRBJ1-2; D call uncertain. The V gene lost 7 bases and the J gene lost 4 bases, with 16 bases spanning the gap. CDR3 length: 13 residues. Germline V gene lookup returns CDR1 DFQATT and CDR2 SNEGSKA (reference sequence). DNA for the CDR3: TGCAGTGTTGGAACCGACGGTTTCTATGGCTACACCTTC. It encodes CSVGTDGFYGYTF.

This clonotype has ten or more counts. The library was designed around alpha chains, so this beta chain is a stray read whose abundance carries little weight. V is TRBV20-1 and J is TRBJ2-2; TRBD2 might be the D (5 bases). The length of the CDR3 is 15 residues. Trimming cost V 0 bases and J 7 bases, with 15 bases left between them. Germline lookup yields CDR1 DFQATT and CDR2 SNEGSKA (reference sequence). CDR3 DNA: TGCAGTGCTAGAGATTCCGTTCGGGGTTACGGGGAGCTGTTTTTT. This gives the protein CSARDSVRGYGELFF.

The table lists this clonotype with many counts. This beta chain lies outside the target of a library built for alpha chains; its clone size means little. The CDR3 reads CASSWLAGGSYNEQFF. The DNA for the CDR3 is TGTGCCAGCAGTTGGCTAGCGGGGGGCTCCTACAATGAGCAGTTCTTC. V gene TRBV2 combines with J gene TRBJ2-1; TRBD2 matches at 11 bases. CDR3 length equals 16 residues. Germline V gives CDR1 SNHLY, CDR2 FYNNEI. Trimming at V came to 5 bases and at J to 0 bases, leaving 3 bases not matched to a gene.

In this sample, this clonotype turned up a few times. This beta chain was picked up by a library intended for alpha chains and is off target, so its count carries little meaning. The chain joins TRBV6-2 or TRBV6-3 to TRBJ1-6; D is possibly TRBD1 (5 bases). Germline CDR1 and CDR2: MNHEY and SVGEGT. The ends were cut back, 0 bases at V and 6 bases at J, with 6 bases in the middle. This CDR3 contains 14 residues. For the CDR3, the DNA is TGTGCCAGCAGTTACTCGACAGCTAATTCACCCCTCCACTTT. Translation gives CASSYSTANSPLHF.

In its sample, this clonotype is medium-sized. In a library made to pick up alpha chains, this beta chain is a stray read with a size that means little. The CDR3 nucleotides are TGTGCCAGCAGTCTACAGGGAGGGAACTATGGCTACACCTTC. It is translated as CASSLQGGNYGYTF. V and J are TRBV27 and TRBJ1-2; TRBD1 is a possible D gene (6 bases). Between the trimmed V and J ends, which lost 5 bases and 2 bases, there was a span of 12 bases. The CDR3 sequence is 14 residues long. Looked up from germline, CDR1 is MNHEY and CDR2 is SMNVEV (reference sequence).

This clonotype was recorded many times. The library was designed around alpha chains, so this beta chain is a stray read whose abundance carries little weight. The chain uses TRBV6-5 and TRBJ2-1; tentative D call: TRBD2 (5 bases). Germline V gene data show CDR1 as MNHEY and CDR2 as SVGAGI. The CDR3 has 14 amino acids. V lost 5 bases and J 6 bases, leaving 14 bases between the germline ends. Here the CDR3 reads CASSAVNAGNEQFF. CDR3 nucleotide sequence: TGTGCCAGCAGTGCGGTAAATGCGGGCAATGAGCAGTTCTTC.